The 9 T cell receptor beta chains listed next were all sequenced from one sample in a study of spatial heterogeneity in lung cancer. Time point here: sample taken at primary tumor resection. Unsorted tumor, nontumor lung tissue or cryopreserved PBMC supplied the whole RNA. TCRdb called the 5' RACE reads again in MiXCR, with one record for every CDR3 protein. Of about 85,000 distinct CDR3 sequences in the sample, about 20% were seen once. The input for sequencing was PBMCs, taken at surgery. The receptors originated from a male donor with early-stage non-small cell lung cancer.

The V and J genes are TRBV4-3 and TRBJ2-5; D is perhaps TRBD1 (7 bases). With 3 bases removed from V and 2 bases from J, the gap between germline ends came to 10 bases. This CDR3 has 14 amino acids. From germline, CDR1 is LGHNA and CDR2 YSLEER. Written as DNA, the CDR3 is TGCGCCAGCAGCCACTCAGGGGGGCAAGAGACCCAGTACTTC. Its protein is CASSHSGGQETQYF.

The chain has TRBV9 and TRBJ2-5; 7 positions agree with TRBD1. The CDR3 extends over 15 amino acids. Germline V gene data show CDR1 as SGDLS and CDR2 as YYNGEE. With 4 bases clipped from V and 3 bases from J, the junction kept 9 bases outside the gene matches. In DNA form, the CDR3 reads TGTGCCAGCAGCCCTCACCTAGGGGGCGAAGAGACCCAGTACTTC. This gives the protein CASSPHLGGEETQYF.

To note about this clonotype: One end of the junction fails to match germline, which may point to a read error. This chain links TRBV18 with TRBJ2-3; tentative D call: TRBD2 (6 bases). The CDR3 loop spans 15 amino acids. CDR1 is KGHSH and CDR2 is LQKENI in the germline V gene. The CDR3 DNA is TGCGCCAGCTCTCCCTTTGGAGGGGGCACAGATACGCAGTATTTT. Amino acids: CASSPFGGGTDTQYF.

The rearrangement links TRBV28 to TRBJ2-7; D ambiguous. Germline CDR1 is MDHEN and CDR2 is SYDVKM. The CDR3 has 14 amino acids. Trimming left V 1 base short and J 2 bases short, with 9 bases between. The CDR3 loop reads CASSLSAGPYEQYF. DNA of the CDR3: TGTGCCAGCAGTTTATCGGCAGGACCCTACGAGCAGTACTTC.

This clonotype occurred a few times. The rearrangement joins TRBV29-1 to TRBJ2-7; 7 bases are shared with TRBD2. Germline V lookup: CDR1 SQVTM, CDR2 ANQGSEA. The CDR3 is 13 amino acids. J lost 6 bases, V lost 3 bases, and 8 bases had no gene match. Here the CDR3 DNA reads TGCAGCGTTGACCGCGGGGAGGGTGGCGAGCAGTACTTC. Translated, it gives CSVDRGEGGEQYF.

This clonotype was counted between two and nine times. V gene TRBV11-2 combines with J gene TRBJ1-2; 7 nucleotides agree with TRBD1. This CDR3 has 15 amino acids. Germline values: CDR1 SGHAT, CDR2 FQNNGV. V dropped 5 bases and J dropped 2; count of bases not matched to a gene: 8. CDR3 residues: CASSPGDRPNYGYTF. The CDR3 DNA reads TGTGCCAGCAGCCCCGGGGACAGACCCAACTATGGCTACACCTTC.

This clonotype was observed a few times. This chain uses TRBV4-2 with TRBJ2-1, with TRBD1 identical over 9 bases. Trimming cost V 1 base and J 4 bases; bases outside gene matches: 11. CDR1 and CDR2 from the germline V gene are LGHNA and YNFKEQ. The CDR3 length is 18 residues. The CDR3 sequence is CASSQGFLWDRDYNEQFF. The CDR3 DNA sequence: TGTGCCAGCAGCCAAGGATTTCTTTGGGACAGGGATTACAATGAGCAGTTCTTC.

The gene calls are TRBV5-4 and TRBJ2-3; 8 positions agree with TRBD2. Unmatched junction bases numbered 4, after V lost 4 bases and J lost 0 bases. CDR1 is SGHNT, CDR2 YYREEE, per germline (reference sequence). This CDR3 spans 15 amino acids. CDR3 sequence reads: CASSRGGTSTDTQYF. The CDR3 DNA reads TGTGCCAGCAGCCGCGGGGGGACGAGCACAGATACGCAGTATTTT.

The chain has TRBV5-1 and TRBJ2-7; 8 positions agree with TRBD1. CDR3 length: 13 amino acids. Germline V gene sequence: CDR1 SGHRS, CDR2 YFSETQ. The junction had 4 bases not matched to a gene; V was cut back by 4 bases and J by 4 bases. The CDR3, as DNA: TGCGCCAGCAGCACCCGACAGGGGTACGAGCAGTACTTC. As protein: CASSTRQGYEQYF.